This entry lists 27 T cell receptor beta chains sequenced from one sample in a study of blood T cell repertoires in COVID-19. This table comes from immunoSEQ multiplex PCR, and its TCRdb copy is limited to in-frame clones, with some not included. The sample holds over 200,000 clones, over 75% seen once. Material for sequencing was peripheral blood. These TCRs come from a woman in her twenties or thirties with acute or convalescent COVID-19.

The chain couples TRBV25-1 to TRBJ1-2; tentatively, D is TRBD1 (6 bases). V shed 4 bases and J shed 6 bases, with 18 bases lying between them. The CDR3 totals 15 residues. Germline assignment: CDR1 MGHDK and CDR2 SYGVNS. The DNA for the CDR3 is TGTGCCAGCAGTGGACTACAGGGAGGGGTGGATGGCTACACCTTC. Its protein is CASSGLQGGVDGYTF.

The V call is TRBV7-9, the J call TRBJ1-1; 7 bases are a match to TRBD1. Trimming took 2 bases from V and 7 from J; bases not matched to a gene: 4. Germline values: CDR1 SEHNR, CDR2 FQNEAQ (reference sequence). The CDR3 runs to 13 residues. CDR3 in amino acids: CASSLPGTVEAFF. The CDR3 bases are TGTGCCAGCAGCTTACCCGGGACAGTTGAAGCTTTCTTT.

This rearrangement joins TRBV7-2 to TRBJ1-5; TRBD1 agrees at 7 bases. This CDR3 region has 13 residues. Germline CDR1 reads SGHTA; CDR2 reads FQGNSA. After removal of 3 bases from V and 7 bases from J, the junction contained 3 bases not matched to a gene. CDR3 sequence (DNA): TGTGCCAGCAGCTTCGACAGGGTCCAGCCCCAGCATTTT. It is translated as CASSFDRVQPQHF.

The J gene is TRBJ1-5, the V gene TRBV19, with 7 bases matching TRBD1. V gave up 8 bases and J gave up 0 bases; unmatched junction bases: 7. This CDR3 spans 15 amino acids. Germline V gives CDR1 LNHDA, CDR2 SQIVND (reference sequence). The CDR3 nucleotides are TGTGCCAGTCGGACAGGCCTGTATAGCAATCAGCCCCAGCATTTT. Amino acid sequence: CASRTGLYSNQPQHF. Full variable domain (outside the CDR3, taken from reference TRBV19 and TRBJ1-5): DGGITQSPKYLFRKEGQNVTLSCEQNLNHDAMYWYRQDPGQGLRLIYYSQIVNDFQKGDIAEGYSVSREKKESFPLTVTSAQKNPTAFYLCASRTGLYSNQPQHFGDGTRLSIL.

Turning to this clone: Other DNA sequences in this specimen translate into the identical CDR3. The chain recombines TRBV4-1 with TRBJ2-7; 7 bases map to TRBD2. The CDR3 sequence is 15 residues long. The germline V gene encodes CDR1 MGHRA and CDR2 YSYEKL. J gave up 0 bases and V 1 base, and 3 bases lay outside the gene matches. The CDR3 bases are TGCGCCAGCAGCCAAGGCCTAGCGGTCTCCTACGAGCAGTACTTC. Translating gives CASSQGLAVSYEQYF.

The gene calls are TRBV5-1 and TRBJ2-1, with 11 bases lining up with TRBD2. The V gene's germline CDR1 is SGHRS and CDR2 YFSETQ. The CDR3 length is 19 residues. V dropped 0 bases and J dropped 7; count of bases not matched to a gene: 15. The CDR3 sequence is CASSLAVAGGRRSRNEQFF. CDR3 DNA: TGCGCCAGCAGCTTGGCGGTAGCGGGAGGGCGTAGGTCGCGGAATGAGCAGTTCTTC.

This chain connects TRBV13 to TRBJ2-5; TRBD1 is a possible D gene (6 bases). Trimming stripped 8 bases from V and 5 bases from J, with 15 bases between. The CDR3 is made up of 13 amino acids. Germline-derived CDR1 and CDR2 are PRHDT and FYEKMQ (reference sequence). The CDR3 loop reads CASAQQGSETQYF. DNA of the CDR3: TGTGCCAGCGCCCAACAGGGATCGGAGACCCAGTACTTC.

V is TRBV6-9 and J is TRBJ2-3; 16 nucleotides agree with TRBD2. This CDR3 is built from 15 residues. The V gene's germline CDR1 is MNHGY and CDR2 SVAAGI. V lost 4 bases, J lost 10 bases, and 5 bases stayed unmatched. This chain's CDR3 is CASSFGTSGRGAQYF. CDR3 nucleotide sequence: TGTGCCAGCAGTTTTGGGACTAGCGGGAGGGGGGCGCAGTATTTT.

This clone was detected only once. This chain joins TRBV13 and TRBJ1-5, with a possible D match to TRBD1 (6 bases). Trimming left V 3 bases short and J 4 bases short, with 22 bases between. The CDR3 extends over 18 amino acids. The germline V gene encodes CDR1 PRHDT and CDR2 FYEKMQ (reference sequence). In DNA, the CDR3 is TGTGCCAGCAGCTTCCGGTCAGGGGTCGGGGCCGAAAATCAGCCCCAGCATTTT. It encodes CASSFRSGVGAENQPQHF. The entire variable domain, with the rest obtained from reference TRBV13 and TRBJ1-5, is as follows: AAGVIQSPRHLIKEKRETATLKCYPIPRHDTVYWYQQGPGQDPQFLISFYEKMQSDKGSIPDRFSAQQFSDYHSELNMSSLELGDSALYFCASSFRSGVGAENQPQHFGDGTRLSIL.

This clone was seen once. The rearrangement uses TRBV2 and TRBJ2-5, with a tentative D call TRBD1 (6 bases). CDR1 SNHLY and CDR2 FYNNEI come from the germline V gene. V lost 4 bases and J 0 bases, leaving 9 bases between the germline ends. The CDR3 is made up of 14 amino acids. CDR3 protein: CASSGGQYQETQYF. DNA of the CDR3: TGTGCCAGCAGTGGGGGACAATACCAAGAGACCCAGTACTTC.

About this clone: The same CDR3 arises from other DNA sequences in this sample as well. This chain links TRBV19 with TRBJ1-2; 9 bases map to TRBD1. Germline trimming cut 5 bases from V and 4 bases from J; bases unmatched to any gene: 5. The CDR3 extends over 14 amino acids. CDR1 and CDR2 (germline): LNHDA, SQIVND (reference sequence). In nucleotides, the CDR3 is TGTGCCAGTAGTGAACAGGGGGCCGGCTATGGCTACACCTTC. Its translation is CASSEQGAGYGYTF. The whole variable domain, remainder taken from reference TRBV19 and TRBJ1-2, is DGGITQSPKYLFRKEGQNVTLSCEQNLNHDAMYWYRQDPGQGLRLIYYSQIVNDFQKGDIAEGYSVSREKKESFPLTVTSAQKNPTAFYLCASSEQGAGYGYTFGSGTRLTVV.

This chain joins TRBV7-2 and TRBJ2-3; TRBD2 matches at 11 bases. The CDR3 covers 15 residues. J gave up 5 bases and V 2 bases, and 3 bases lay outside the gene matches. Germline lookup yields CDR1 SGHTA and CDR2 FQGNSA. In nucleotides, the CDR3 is TGTGCCAGCAGCTTACGTAGCGGGAGGGTAGATACGCAGTATTTT. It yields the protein CASSLRSGRVDTQYF.

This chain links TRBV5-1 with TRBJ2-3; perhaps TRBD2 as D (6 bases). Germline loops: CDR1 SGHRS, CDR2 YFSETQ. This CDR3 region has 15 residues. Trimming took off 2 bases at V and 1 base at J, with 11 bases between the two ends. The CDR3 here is CASSLELARTDTQYF. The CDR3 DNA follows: TGCGCCAGCAGCTTAGAACTAGCCCGCACAGATACGCAGTATTTT.

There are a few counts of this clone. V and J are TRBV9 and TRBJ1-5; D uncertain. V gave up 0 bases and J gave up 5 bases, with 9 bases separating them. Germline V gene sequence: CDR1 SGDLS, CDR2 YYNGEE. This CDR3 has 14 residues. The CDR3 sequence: CASSVVADYQPQHF. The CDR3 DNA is TGTGCCAGCAGCGTAGTGGCGGATTATCAGCCCCAGCATTTT.

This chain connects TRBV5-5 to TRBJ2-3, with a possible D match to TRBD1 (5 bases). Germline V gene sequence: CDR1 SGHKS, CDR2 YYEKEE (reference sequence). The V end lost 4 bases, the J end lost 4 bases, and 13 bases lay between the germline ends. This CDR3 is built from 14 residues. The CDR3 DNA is TGTGCCAGCAGCCGAAGGGGTGACGCAGATACGCAGTATTTT. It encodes CASSRRGDADTQYF.

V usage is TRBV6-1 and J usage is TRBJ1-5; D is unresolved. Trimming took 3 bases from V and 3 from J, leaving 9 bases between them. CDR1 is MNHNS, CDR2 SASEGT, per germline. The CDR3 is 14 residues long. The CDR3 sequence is CASSEFSFNQPQHF. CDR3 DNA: TGTGCCAGCAGTGAGTTCAGTTTCAATCAGCCCCAGCATTTT.

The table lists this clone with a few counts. The CDR3 protein is CASSTPGTGFEGYTF. CDR3 DNA sequence: TGTGCCAGCAGCACCCCCGGGACAGGGTTTGAGGGCTACACCTTC. The rearrangement uses TRBV21-1 and TRBJ1-2; the D call in the table, TRBD1, was not verified against the DNA. TRBV21-1 is designated a pseudogene. The CDR3 has 15 residues.

The CDR3 bases are TGTGCCAGCAGCCAACCAGGGGGCTCTGGAAACACCATATATTTT. Protein: CASSQPGGSGNTIYF. The chain employs TRBV14 and TRBJ1-3; 7 bases agree with TRBD1. CDR1 SGHDN and CDR2 FVKESK come from the germline V gene. The CDR3 length is 15 residues. Germline trimming cut 2 bases from V and 0 bases from J; bases unmatched to any gene: 1.

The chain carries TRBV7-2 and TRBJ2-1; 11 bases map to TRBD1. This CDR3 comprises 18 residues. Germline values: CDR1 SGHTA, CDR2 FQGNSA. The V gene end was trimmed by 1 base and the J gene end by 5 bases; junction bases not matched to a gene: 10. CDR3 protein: CASSLVSVGTGGHNEQFF. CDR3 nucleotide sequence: TGTGCCAGCAGCTTAGTGTCCGTTGGGACAGGGGGGCACAATGAGCAGTTCTTC.

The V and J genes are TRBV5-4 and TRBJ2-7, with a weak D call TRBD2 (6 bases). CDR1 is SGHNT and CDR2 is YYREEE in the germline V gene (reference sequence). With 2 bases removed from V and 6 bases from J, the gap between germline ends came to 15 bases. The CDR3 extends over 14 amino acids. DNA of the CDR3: TGTGCCAGCAGCTTCCTGGGGGGATCAGGCGAGCAGTACTTC. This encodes CASSFLGGSGEQYF.

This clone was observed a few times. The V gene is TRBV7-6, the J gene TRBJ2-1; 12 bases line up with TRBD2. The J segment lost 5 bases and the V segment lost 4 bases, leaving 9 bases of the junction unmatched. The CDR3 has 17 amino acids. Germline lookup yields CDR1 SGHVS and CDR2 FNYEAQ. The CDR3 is CASSSSVGLAGNNEQFF. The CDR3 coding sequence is TGTGCCAGCAGCTCTAGTGTCGGACTAGCGGGAAACAATGAGCAGTTCTTC.

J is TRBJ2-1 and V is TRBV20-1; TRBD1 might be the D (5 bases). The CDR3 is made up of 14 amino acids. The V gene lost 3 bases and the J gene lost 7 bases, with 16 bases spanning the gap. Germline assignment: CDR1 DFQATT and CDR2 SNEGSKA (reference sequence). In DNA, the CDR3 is TGCAGTGCTAGTAGCCTAGGGGCTTGGAATGAGCAGTTCTTC. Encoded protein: CSASSLGAWNEQFF.

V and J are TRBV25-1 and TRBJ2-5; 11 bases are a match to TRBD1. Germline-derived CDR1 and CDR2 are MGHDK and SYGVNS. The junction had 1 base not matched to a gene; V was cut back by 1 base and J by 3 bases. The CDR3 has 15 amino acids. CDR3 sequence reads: CASSESGQGEETQYF. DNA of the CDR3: TGTGCCAGCAGTGAATCGGGACAGGGGGAAGAGACCCAGTACTTC. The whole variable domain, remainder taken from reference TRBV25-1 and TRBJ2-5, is EADIYQTPRYLVIGTGKKITLECSQTMGHDKMYWYQQDPGMELHLIHYSYGVNSTEKGDLSSESTVSRIRTEHFPLTLESARPSHTSQYLCASSESGQGEETQYFGPGTRLLVL.

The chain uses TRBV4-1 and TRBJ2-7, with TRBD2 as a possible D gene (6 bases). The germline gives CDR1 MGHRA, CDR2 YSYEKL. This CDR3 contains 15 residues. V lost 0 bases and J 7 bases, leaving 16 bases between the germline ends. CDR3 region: CASSQELARPGEQYF. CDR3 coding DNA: TGCGCCAGCAGCCAAGAGCTAGCGCGACCTGGAGAGCAGTACTTC.

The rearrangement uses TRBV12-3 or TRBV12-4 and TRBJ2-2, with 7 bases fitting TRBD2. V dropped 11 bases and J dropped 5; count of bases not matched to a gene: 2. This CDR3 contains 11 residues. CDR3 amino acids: CARGVTGELFF. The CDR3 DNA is TGTGCCCGGGGGGTTACCGGGGAGCTGTTTTTT.

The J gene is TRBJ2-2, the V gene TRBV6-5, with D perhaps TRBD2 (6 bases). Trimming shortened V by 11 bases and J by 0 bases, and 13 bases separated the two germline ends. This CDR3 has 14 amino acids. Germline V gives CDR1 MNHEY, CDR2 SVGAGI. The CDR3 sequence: CAAARDPNTGELFF. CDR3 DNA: TGTGCCGCTGCGCGGGACCCGAACACCGGGGAGCTGTTTTTT.

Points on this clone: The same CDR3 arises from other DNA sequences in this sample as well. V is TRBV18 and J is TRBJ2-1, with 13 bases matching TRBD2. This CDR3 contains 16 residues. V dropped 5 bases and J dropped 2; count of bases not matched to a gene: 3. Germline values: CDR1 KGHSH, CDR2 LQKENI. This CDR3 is CASSRTSGSPYNEQFF. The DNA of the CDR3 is TGTGCCAGCTCAAGGACTAGCGGGAGTCCCTACAATGAGCAGTTCTTC.